A single sample gave rise to the 17 T cell receptor beta chains below, sequenced in a study of T cells after yellow fever vaccination (dated by TCRdb to the late 2010s). Receptors were amplified or captured by 5' RACE. The instrument given in TCRdb is Illumina NovaSeq 6000. TCRdb reprocessed the public reads (quality trimming at Q25 with fastp, clone calling with MiXCR) and kept in-frame beta chains. Each entry merges the rows of one CDR3 protein and shows their most common DNA and genes. This sample holds hundreds of thousands of distinct CDR3 sequences; roughly a sixth were observed only once. 18% of the sample is in the top ten clones. Explained via the paper, the treatment or condition label denotes: live attenuated yellow fever vaccine strain. The source was PBMCs, collected before the yellow fever booster vaccination. These receptors were collected from a man aged 18 to 30 who received the YFV17D yellow fever vaccine.

This clonotype was seen a few times. This chain joins TRBV28 and TRBJ1-1, with 7 bases fitting TRBD1. This CDR3 comprises 13 residues. With V trimmed by 5 bases and J by 5 bases, 5 bases remained unmatched. Germline-derived CDR1 and CDR2 are MDHEN and SYDVKM. CDR3 amino acids: CASSTGVLTEAFF. DNA of the CDR3: TGTGCCAGCAGTACAGGGGTATTGACTGAAGCTTTCTTT.

The chain recombines TRBV5-1 with TRBJ2-5; TRBD2 matches 7 bases. CDR1 is SGHRS and CDR2 is YFSETQ in the germline V gene. The V and J ends lost 0 bases and 2 bases, in that order; junction bases with no gene match: 4. This CDR3 has 15 amino acids. CDR3 sequence reads: CASSLERGTQETQYF. The CDR3 DNA sequence: TGCGCCAGCAGCTTGGAGCGGGGAACTCAAGAGACCCAGTACTTC. The full variable domain, rest sourced from reference TRBV5-1 and TRBJ2-5, is KAGVTQTPRYLIKTRGQQVTLSCSPISGHRSVSWYQQTPGQGLQFLFEYFSETQRNKGNFPGRFSGRQFSNSRSEMNVSTLELGDSALYLCASSLERGTQETQYFGPGTRLLVL.

A few counts support this clonotype. The CDR3 here is CAITPRQEMNTEAFF. CDR3 sequence (DNA): TGTGCCATTACGCCCCGGCAGGAGATGAACACTGAAGCTTTCTTT. The V gene is TRBV10-3, the J gene TRBJ1-1; unclear D gene. This CDR3 has 15 amino acids. With 9 bases removed from V and 0 bases from J, the gap between germline ends came to 17 bases. Germline V lookup: CDR1 ENHRY, CDR2 SYGVKD.

The CDR3 DNA reads TGTGCCAGCAGCTACCCCTTTGGGGACAGGGACTATGGCTACACCTTC. Its protein is CASSYPFGDRDYGYTF. The chain joins TRBV5-6 to TRBJ1-2, with 9 bases fitting TRBD1. CDR1 SGHDT and CDR2 YYEEEE come from the germline V gene. J was trimmed by 3 bases and V by 3 bases; bases with no gene match: 9. This CDR3 has 16 amino acids.

The chain couples TRBV9 to TRBJ1-2, with D possibly TRBD1 on 5 matching bases. Deletions cut 5 bases from V and 4 bases from J, with 15 bases between. In germline, CDR1 is SGDLS, CDR2 YYNGEE. This CDR3 has 14 amino acids. The CDR3 sequence: CASSGTGDSYGYTF. DNA of the CDR3: TGTGCCAGCAGTGGGACCGGGGATTCCTATGGCTACACCTTC. Full variable domain (remainder filled in from reference TRBV9 and TRBJ1-2): DSGVTQTPKHLITATGQRVTLRCSPRSGDLSVYWYQQSLDQGLQFLIQYYNGEERAKGNILERFSAQQFPDLHSELNLSSLELGDSALYFCASSGTGDSYGYTFGSGTRLTVV.

This clonotype was observed a handful of times. V gene TRBV9 combines with J gene TRBJ2-6; D call uncertain. V shed 5 bases and J shed 5 bases, with 11 bases lying between them. The CDR3 runs to 14 residues. Germline CDR1 SGDLS, CDR2 YYNGEE. The CDR3 DNA reads TGTGCCAGCAGTCGGTATGAGAGGGCCAACGTCCTGACTTTC. Its protein is CASSRYERANVLTF.

This clonotype turned up a few times. The chain joins TRBV20-1 to TRBJ2-1; D not resolved. The CDR3 spans 12 residues. Germline V gives CDR1 DFQATT, CDR2 SNEGSKA (reference sequence). Trimming shortened V by 6 bases and J by 7 bases, and 13 bases separated the two germline ends. CDR3 residues: CSANLIENEQFF. In DNA form, the CDR3 reads TGCAGTGCAAATTTGATCGAAAATGAGCAGTTCTTC.

V and J are TRBV6-5 and TRBJ1-2; D is unresolved. With 6 bases removed from V and 4 bases from J, the gap between germline ends came to 15 bases. This CDR3 is built from 14 residues. Germline CDR1 reads MNHEY; CDR2 reads SVGAGI. The CDR3 region has the DNA TGTGCCAGCAGCACGGATACCACTACCTATGGCTACACCTTC. Its translation: CASSTDTTTYGYTF.

The chain combines TRBV11-2 with TRBJ2-7; TRBD1 is a possible D gene (6 bases). Trimming shortened V by 2 bases and J by 6 bases, and 11 bases separated the two germline ends. Looked up from germline, CDR1 is SGHAT and CDR2 is FQNNGV. There are 13 residues in the CDR3. Here the CDR3 reads CASSLLTGIEQYF. The CDR3 DNA is TGTGCCAGCAGCTTATTAACAGGGATCGAGCAGTACTTC.

This clonotype occurred a few times. V and J are TRBV24-1 and TRBJ2-1, with 8 bases matching TRBD1. The CDR3 consists of 16 residues. J was trimmed by 7 bases and V by 4 bases; bases with no gene match: 11. CDR1 is KGHDR, CDR2 SFDVKD, per germline. CDR3 DNA sequence: TGTGCCACCAGTGAGCCTACAGGGGGATTTGGAAATGAGCAGTTCTTC. Translating gives CATSEPTGGFGNEQFF.

This clonotype occurred a few times. V is TRBV4-2 and J is TRBJ2-2; D may be TRBD2 (6 bases). V was trimmed by 1 base and J by 4 bases, leaving 10 bases between them. This CDR3 spans 15 amino acids. The germline V gene has CDR1 LGHNA and CDR2 YNFKEQ. The CDR3 loop is CASSQGRGITGELFF. CDR3 bases: TGTGCCAGCAGCCAAGGTCGGGGGATCACCGGGGAGCTGTTTTTT.

This chain connects TRBV18 to TRBJ1-1; no clear D gene. Trimming pared 2 bases from V and 0 bases from J, leaving 13 bases between. CDR1 and CDR2 (germline): KGHSH, LQKENI. The CDR3 has 16 residues. The DNA for the CDR3 is TGTGCCAGCTCACCAGGCTCAGAAACCCTGAACACTGAAGCTTTCTTT. This translates into CASSPGSETLNTEAFF.

This clonotype was observed a handful of times. This rearrangement joins TRBV5-6 to TRBJ2-7, with D tentatively TRBD1 (7 bases). The CDR3 has 16 residues. Germline CDR1 SGHDT, CDR2 YYEEEE. V was clipped by 2 bases and J by 4 bases, with 19 bases between them. The CDR3 DNA sequence: TGTGCCAGCAGCTTTGGAGGGGGCAGGGCCATTTACGAGCAGTACGTC. Residues: CASSFGGGRAIYEQYV.

The V gene is TRBV7-9, the J gene TRBJ1-1; D ambiguous. Trimming took off 2 bases at V and 4 bases at J, with 11 bases between the two ends. Germline V CDR1 and CDR2: SEHNR, FQNEAQ (reference sequence). This CDR3 comprises 14 residues. The CDR3 region has the DNA TGTGCCAGCAGCTTAAGCACAGTGGTCACTGAAGCTTTCTTT. Its translation is CASSLSTVVTEAFF.

This clonotype was seen a few times. The chain has TRBV6-6 and TRBJ1-4; TRBD1 agrees at 8 bases. Trimming took 5 bases from V and 6 from J; bases not matched to a gene: 8. The CDR3 runs 15 residues. Germline CDR1 and CDR2: MNHNY and SVGAGI (reference sequence). Here the CDR3 reads CASSEITGGDEKLFF. For the CDR3, the DNA is TGTGCCAGCAGTGAAATTACAGGGGGGGATGAAAAACTGTTTTTT.

This clonotype was picked up a small number of times. This chain connects TRBV7-9 to TRBJ1-5; 9 bases fit TRBD1. This CDR3 is built from 13 residues. Germline-derived CDR1 and CDR2 are SEHNR and FQNEAQ (reference sequence). V lost 5 bases to trimming and J lost 6 bases; unmatched junction nucleotides: 2. In DNA, the CDR3 is TGTGCCAGCAGCGGGACAGGGCTTCAGCCCCAGCATTTT. Translation: CASSGTGLQPQHF. The full variable domain, rest sourced from reference TRBV7-9 and TRBJ1-5, is DTGVSQNPRHKITKRGQNVTFRCDPISEHNRLYWYRQTLGQGPEFLTYFQNEAQLEKSRLLSDRFSAERPKGSFSTLEIQRTEQGDSAMYLCASSGTGLQPQHFGDGTRLSIL.

The rearrangement joins TRBV7-9 to TRBJ1-2; a weak D match, TRBD1 (5 bases). The CDR3 spans 15 residues. V gave up 2 bases and J gave up 4 bases, with 14 bases separating them. CDR1 and CDR2 (germline): SEHNR, FQNEAQ (reference sequence). The CDR3 DNA follows: TGTGCCAGCAGCTTAACGGGGCCGGGCCTCTATGGCTACACCTTC. Amino acids: CASSLTGPGLYGYTF.